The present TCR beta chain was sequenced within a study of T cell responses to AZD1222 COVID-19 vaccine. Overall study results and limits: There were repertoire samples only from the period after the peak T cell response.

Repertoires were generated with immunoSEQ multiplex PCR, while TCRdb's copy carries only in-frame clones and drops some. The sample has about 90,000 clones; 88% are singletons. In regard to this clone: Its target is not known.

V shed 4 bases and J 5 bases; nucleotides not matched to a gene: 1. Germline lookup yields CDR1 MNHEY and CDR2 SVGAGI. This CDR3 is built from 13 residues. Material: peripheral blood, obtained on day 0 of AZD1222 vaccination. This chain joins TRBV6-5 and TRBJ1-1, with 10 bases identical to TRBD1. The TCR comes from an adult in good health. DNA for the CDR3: TGTGCCAGCAGTTGGGACAGGGGAACTGAAGCTTTCTTT. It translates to CASSWDRGTEAFF.